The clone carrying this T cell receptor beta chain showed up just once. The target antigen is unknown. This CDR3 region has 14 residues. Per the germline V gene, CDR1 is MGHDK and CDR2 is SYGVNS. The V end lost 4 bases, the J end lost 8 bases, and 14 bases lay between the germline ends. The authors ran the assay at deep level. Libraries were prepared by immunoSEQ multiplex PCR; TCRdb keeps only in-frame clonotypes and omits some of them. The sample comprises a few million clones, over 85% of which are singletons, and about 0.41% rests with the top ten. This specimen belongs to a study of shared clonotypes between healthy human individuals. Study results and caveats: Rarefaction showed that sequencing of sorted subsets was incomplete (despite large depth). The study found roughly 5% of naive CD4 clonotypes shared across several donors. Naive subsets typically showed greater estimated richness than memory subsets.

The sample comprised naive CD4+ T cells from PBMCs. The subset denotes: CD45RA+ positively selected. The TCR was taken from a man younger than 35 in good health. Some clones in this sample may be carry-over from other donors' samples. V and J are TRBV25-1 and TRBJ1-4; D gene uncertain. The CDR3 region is CASSGAVGREKLFF. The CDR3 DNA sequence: TGTGCCAGCAGTGGGGCTGTGGGGAGAGAAAAACTGTTTTTT.